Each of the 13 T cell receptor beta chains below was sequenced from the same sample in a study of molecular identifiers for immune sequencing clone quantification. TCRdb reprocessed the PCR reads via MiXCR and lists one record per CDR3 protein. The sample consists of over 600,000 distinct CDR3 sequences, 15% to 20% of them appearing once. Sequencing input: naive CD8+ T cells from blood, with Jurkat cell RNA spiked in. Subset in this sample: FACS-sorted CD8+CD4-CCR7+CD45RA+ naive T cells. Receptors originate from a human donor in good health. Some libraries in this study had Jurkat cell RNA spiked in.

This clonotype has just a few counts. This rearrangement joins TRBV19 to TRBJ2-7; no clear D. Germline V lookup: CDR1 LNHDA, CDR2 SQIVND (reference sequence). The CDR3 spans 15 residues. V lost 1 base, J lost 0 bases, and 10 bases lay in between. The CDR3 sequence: CASSIVSGTSYEQYF. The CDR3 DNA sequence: TGTGCCAGTAGTATAGTATCAGGCACCTCCTACGAGCAGTACTTC.

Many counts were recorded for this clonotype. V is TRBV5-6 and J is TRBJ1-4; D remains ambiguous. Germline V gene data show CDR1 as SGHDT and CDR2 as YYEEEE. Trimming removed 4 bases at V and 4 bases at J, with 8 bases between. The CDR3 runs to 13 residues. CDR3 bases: TGTGCCAGCAGCGCAAGCAGTAATGAAAAACTGTTTTTT. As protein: CASSASSNEKLFF.

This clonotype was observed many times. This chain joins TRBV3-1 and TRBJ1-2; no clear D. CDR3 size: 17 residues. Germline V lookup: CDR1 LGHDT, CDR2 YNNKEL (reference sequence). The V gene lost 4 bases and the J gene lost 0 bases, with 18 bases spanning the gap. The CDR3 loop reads CASSRTVFGSTNYGYTF. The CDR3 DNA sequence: TGTGCCAGCAGCCGTACCGTTTTTGGATCTACTAACTATGGCTACACCTTC.

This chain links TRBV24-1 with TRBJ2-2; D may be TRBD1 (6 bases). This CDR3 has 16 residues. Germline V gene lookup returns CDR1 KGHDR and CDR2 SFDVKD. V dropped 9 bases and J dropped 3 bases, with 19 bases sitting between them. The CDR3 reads CATGIRRDTYTGELFF. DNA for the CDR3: TGTGCCACCGGAATCCGACGGGACACGTACACCGGGGAGCTGTTTTTT.

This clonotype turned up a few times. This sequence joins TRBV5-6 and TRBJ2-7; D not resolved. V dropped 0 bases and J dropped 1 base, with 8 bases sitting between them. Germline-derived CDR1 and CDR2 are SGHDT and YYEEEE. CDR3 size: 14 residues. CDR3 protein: CASSLVSESYEQYF. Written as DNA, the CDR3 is TGTGCCAGCAGCTTGGTTTCGGAGTCCTACGAGCAGTACTTC.

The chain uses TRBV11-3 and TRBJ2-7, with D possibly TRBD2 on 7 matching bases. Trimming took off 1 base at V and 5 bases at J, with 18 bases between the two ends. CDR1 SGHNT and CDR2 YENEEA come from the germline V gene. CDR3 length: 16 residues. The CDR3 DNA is TGTGCCAGCAGCTTAGGGGCCGGGGGGACAATGGACGAGCAGTACTTC. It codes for CASSLGAGGTMDEQYF.

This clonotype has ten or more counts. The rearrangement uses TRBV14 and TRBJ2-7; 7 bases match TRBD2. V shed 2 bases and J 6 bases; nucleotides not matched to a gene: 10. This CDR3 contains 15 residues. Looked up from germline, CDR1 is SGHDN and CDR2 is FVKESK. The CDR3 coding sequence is TGTGCCAGCAGCCAATATGACGAGGGAGGGAGCGAGCAGTACTTC. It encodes CASSQYDEGGSEQYF.

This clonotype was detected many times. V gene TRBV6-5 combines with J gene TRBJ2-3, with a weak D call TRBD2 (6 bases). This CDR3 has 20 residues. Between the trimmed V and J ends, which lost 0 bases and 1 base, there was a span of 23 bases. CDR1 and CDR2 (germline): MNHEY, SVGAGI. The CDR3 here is CASSYSLLTNSGEGTDTQYF. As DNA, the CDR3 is TGTGCCAGCAGTTACTCGCTCCTCACAAATAGCGGAGAAGGCACAGATACGCAGTATTTT.

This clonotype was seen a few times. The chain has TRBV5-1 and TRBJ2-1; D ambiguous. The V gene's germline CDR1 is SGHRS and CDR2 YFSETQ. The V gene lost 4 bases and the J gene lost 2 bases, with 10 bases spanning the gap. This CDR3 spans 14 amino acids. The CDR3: CASSPDPAYNEQFF. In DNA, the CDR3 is TGCGCCAGCAGCCCGGACCCGGCCTACAATGAGCAGTTCTTC.

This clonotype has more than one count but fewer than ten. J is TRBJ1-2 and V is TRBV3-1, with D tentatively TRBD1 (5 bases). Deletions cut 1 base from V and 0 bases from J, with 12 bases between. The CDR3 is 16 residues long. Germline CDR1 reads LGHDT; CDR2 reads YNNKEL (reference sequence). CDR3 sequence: CASSQGTPPANYGYTF. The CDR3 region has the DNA TGTGCCAGCAGCCAAGGGACACCGCCAGCTAACTATGGCTACACCTTC.

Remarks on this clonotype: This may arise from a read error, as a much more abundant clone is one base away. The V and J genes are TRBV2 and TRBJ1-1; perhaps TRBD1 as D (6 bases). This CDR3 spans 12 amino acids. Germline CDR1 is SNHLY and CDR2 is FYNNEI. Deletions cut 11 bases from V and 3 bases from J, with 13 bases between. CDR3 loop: CAPHRADTEAFF. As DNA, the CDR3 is TGTGCCCCCCACAGGGCGGACACTGAAGCTTTCTTT. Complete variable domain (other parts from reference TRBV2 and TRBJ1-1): EPEVTQTPSHQVTQMGQEVILRCVPISNHLYFYWYRQILGQKVEFLVSFYNNEISEKSEIFDDQFSVERPDGSNFTLKIRSTKLEDSAMYFCAPHRADTEAFFGQGTRLTVV.

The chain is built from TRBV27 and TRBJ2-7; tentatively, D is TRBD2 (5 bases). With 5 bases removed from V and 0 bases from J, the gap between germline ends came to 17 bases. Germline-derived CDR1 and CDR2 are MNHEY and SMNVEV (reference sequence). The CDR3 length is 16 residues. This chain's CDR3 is CASSPPGLHRSYEQYF. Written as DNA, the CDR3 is TGTGCCAGCAGTCCCCCCGGACTCCATCGCTCCTACGAGCAGTACTTC.

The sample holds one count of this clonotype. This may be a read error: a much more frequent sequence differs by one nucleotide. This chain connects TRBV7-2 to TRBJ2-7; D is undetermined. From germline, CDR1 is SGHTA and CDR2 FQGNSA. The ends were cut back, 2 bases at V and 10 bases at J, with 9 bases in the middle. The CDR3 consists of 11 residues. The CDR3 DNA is TGTGCCAGCAGCTTAATTAGTGATCAGTACTTC. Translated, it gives CASSLISDQYF.